What follows are 32 T cell receptor beta chains derived from one specimen sequenced in a study of OX40 agonist ivuxolimab in advanced cancers. Method: immunoSEQ multiplex PCR; TCRdb's copy keeps in-frame clones and lacks some. In the table there are tens of thousands of clones, roughly 85% of which are singletons. The sample in question was CD4+ or CD8+ T cells sorted from blood, obtained in a trial of the OX40 agonist ivuxolimab. Every receptor here comes from an adult with an advanced solid tumor such as melanoma, head and neck, liver or kidney cancer.

The gene calls are TRBV19 and TRBJ1-3; 7 bases are shared with TRBD1. CDR3 length equals 14 residues. Germline V gene sequence: CDR1 LNHDA, CDR2 SQIVND (reference sequence). With V trimmed by 4 bases and J by 4 bases, 4 bases remained unmatched. CDR3 amino acids: CASSTPGGGNTIYF. The DNA for the CDR3 is TGTGCCAGTAGTACCCCAGGGGGAGGAAACACCATATATTTT. Filled out from reference TRBV19 and TRBJ1-3, the complete variable domain reads DGGITQSPKYLFRKEGQNVTLSCEQNLNHDAMYWYRQDPGQGLRLIYYSQIVNDFQKGDIAEGYSVSREKKESFPLTVTSAQKNPTAFYLCASSTPGGGNTIYFGEGSWLTVV.

A note on this clone: This specimen includes other DNA sequences encoding the same CDR3. The V and J genes are TRBV7-2 and TRBJ1-5, with D uncertain. The V end lost 5 bases, the J end lost 2 bases, and 7 bases lay between the germline ends. The CDR3 runs to 13 residues. Germline CDR1 and CDR2: SGHTA and FQGNSA. The CDR3 spells CASSPQGNQPQHF. The CDR3 DNA sequence: TGTGCCAGCAGCCCGCAGGGCAATCAGCCCCAGCATTTT. Full variable domain (remainder filled in from reference TRBV7-2 and TRBJ1-5): GAGVSQSPSNKVTEKGKDVELRCDPISGHTALYWYRQSLGQGLEFLIYFQGNSAPDKSGLPSDRFSAERTGGSVSTLTIQRTQQEDSAVYLCASSPQGNQPQHFGDGTRLSIL.

The chain links TRBV5-6 to TRBJ2-2; 7 bases map to TRBD1. V gave up 0 bases and J gave up 7 bases; unmatched junction bases: 6. CDR3 length: 15 amino acids. CDR1 and CDR2 from the germline V gene are SGHDT and YYEEEE. The chain's CDR3 is CASSLETGFDGELFF. The CDR3 nucleotides read TGTGCCAGCAGCTTGGAGACAGGGTTTGACGGGGAGCTGTTTTTT.

This clone was observed a handful of times. The chain links TRBV6-6 to TRBJ2-7; no clear D. V lost 6 bases and J 3 bases, leaving 6 bases between the germline ends. The CDR3 runs 11 residues. Germline V gives CDR1 MNHNY, CDR2 SVGAGI (reference sequence). CDR3 sequence (DNA): TGTGCCAGCAGGCTAAACTACGAGCAGTACTTC. This gives the protein CASRLNYEQYF.

The chain uses TRBV6-6 and TRBJ1-1; tentative D call: TRBD1 (6 bases). Germline V gene lookup returns CDR1 MNHNY and CDR2 SVGAGI (reference sequence). The CDR3 runs to 15 residues. V lost 2 bases and J 3 bases, leaving 13 bases between the germline ends. Written as DNA, the CDR3 is TGTGCCAGCAGTTACGGGGGCATCTTTTACACTGAAGCTTTCTTT. It yields the protein CASSYGGIFYTEAFF.

The V gene is TRBV7-2, the J gene TRBJ2-5; tentative D call: TRBD2 (5 bases). V was pared by 4 bases and J by 5 bases, with 17 bases between. Germline V lookup: CDR1 SGHTA, CDR2 FQGNSA. CDR3 size: 15 residues. The CDR3 DNA follows: TGTGCCAGCAGCTCGATAGCCGAGGGCAGGGAGACCCAGTACTTC. It yields the protein CASSSIAEGRETQYF.

The CDR3 here is CASSVGLGGGYTEAFF. CDR3 in DNA: TGTGCCAGCAGCGTAGGTTTAGGCGGAGGGTACACTGAAGCTTTCTTT. The V gene is TRBV9, the J gene TRBJ1-1; D unclear. The CDR3 runs 16 residues. CDR1 and CDR2 (germline): SGDLS, YYNGEE. Deletions cut 0 bases from V and 3 bases from J, with 15 bases between.

V and J are TRBV5-6 and TRBJ1-1; D gene unclear. CDR3 length: 13 amino acids. V lost 4 bases and J 2 bases, leaving 9 bases between the germline ends. Per germline, CDR1 SGHDT and CDR2 YYEEEE. CDR3 DNA sequence: TGTGCCAGCAGCCGACCCCATAACACTGAAGCTTTCTTT. It codes for CASSRPHNTEAFF.

V is TRBV28 and J is TRBJ2-7, with D hard to call. The germline V gene encodes CDR1 MDHEN and CDR2 SYDVKM. The CDR3 is 12 residues long. Trimming removed 2 bases from V and 6 bases from J, with 8 bases in between. The CDR3 nucleotides are TGTGCCAGCAGTTTAGGACGCTTCGAGCAGTACTTC. It encodes CASSLGRFEQYF.

The chain links TRBV2 to TRBJ2-3; D is tentatively TRBD1 or TRBD2 (5 bases each). CDR3 length: 13 residues. The V end lost 6 bases, the J end lost 2 bases, and 9 bases lay between the germline ends. The germline gives CDR1 SNHLY, CDR2 FYNNEI. The CDR3 loop is CASRGEYTDTQYF. CDR3 nucleotides: TGTGCCAGCAGGGGGGAGTACACAGATACGCAGTATTTT.

V is TRBV6-6 and J is TRBJ2-1; 10 nucleotides line up with TRBD2. J lost 7 bases, V lost 8 bases, and 8 bases had no gene match. CDR1 and CDR2 (germline): MNHNY, SVGAGI (reference sequence). The CDR3 consists of 14 residues. CDR3 sequence: CASGQREGLNEQFF. The DNA of the CDR3 is TGTGCCAGCGGGCAGCGGGAGGGGCTTAATGAGCAGTTCTTC.

The chain recombines TRBV30 with TRBJ1-5; D ambiguous. Germline V gives CDR1 GTSNPN, CDR2 SVGIG (reference sequence). Trimming took 0 bases from V and 3 from J, leaving 9 bases between them. The CDR3 has 14 residues. The CDR3 loop is CAWSVGGPNQPQHF. The CDR3, as DNA: TGTGCCTGGAGTGTTGGAGGGCCCAATCAGCCCCAGCATTTT.

The chain has TRBV15 and TRBJ1-6; D is uncertain. Trimming took 0 bases from V and 7 from J, leaving 10 bases between them. The CDR3 spans 15 residues. Per germline, CDR1 LNHNV and CDR2 YYDKDF (reference sequence). CDR3 protein: CATSREGFENSPLHF. CDR3 sequence (DNA): TGTGCCACCAGCAGAGAAGGCTTTGAGAATTCACCCCTCCACTTT.

This chain connects TRBV10-3 to TRBJ1-2, with D possibly TRBD1 on 5 matching bases. The CDR3 has 17 residues. Trimming cost V 5 bases and J 4 bases, with 23 bases left between them. CDR1 and CDR2 (germline): ENHRY, SYGVKD. In DNA, the CDR3 is TGTGCCATCAGTCCCAACCCCGCCAGGGTAGTTACCTATGGCTACACCTTC. It is translated as CAISPNPARVVTYGYTF.

The chain recombines TRBV5-8 with TRBJ2-6, with unresolved D. V lost 6 bases and J 4 bases, leaving 11 bases between the germline ends. CDR3 size: 14 residues. Germline-derived CDR1 and CDR2 are SGHTS and YDEGEE. For the CDR3, the DNA is TGTGCCAGCAAGTCTACTCTCGGGGCCAACGTCCTGACTTTC. Amino acids: CASKSTLGANVLTF.

The genes are TRBV27 and TRBJ2-7; weak D call: TRBD2 (6 bases). From germline, CDR1 is MNHEY and CDR2 SMNVEV (reference sequence). This CDR3 contains 14 residues. V lost 4 bases and J lost 1, with 11 bases in between. CDR3 sequence reads: CASSSWGVSYEQYF. CDR3 DNA: TGTGCCAGCAGTTCTTGGGGGGTATCCTACGAGCAGTACTTC.

The V call is TRBV7-6, the J call TRBJ2-3, with a weak D call TRBD2 (5 bases). Germline CDR1 SGHVS, CDR2 FNYEAQ. The ends were cut back, 5 bases at V and 1 base at J, with 10 bases in the middle. This CDR3 region has 14 residues. The CDR3: CASSTDSGTDTQYF. CDR3 in DNA: TGTGCCAGCAGCACAGATAGCGGCACAGATACGCAGTATTTT.

The chain recombines TRBV7-9 with TRBJ1-1; a weak D match, TRBD1 (5 bases). Looked up from germline, CDR1 is SEHNR and CDR2 is FQNEAQ (reference sequence). The CDR3 loop spans 15 amino acids. V was trimmed by 5 bases and J by 1 base, leaving 14 bases between them. CDR3 nucleotides: TGTGCCAGCAGCCTGTACAGGCCGTCGAACACTGAAGCTTTCTTT. Its translation: CASSLYRPSNTEAFF.

This sequence joins TRBV18 and TRBJ2-7; D is unresolved. CDR1 is KGHSH and CDR2 is LQKENI in the germline V gene. Deletions cut 1 base from V and 6 bases from J, with 7 bases between. The CDR3 loop spans 12 amino acids. CDR3 loop: CASSPRTSEQYF. CDR3 coding DNA: TGTGCCAGCTCACCACGGACCAGCGAGCAGTACTTC.

V is TRBV9 and J is TRBJ2-3; D gene unclear. Trimming cost V 0 bases and J 3 bases, with 8 bases left between them. CDR3 size: 14 residues. From germline, CDR1 is SGDLS and CDR2 YYNGEE. The CDR3 here is CASSVVMVTDTQYF. DNA for the CDR3: TGTGCCAGCAGCGTAGTTATGGTTACAGATACGCAGTATTTT. Looking up the rest from reference TRBV9 and TRBJ2-3 gives the full variable domain: DSGVTQTPKHLITATGQRVTLRCSPRSGDLSVYWYQQSLDQGLQFLIQYYNGEERAKGNILERFSAQQFPDLHSELNLSSLELGDSALYFCASSVVMVTDTQYFGPGTRLTVL.

The chain uses TRBV5-4 and TRBJ2-5; D uncertain. This CDR3 contains 13 residues. The V gene's germline CDR1 is SGHNT and CDR2 YYREEE (reference sequence). Trimming stripped 2 bases from V and 0 bases from J, with 5 bases between. This CDR3 is CASSLDNQETQYF. CDR3 DNA: TGTGCCAGCAGCTTAGACAACCAAGAGACCCAGTACTTC.

This sequence joins TRBV5-1 and TRBJ2-2; no clear D. Trimming removed 2 bases from V and 1 base from J, with 6 bases in between. The CDR3 runs to 14 residues. Germline loops: CDR1 SGHRS, CDR2 YFSETQ. For the CDR3, the DNA is TGCGCCAGCAGCTTTCCGCGGAACACCGGGGAGCTGTTTTTT. Its translation is CASSFPRNTGELFF.

This sequence joins TRBV5-1 and TRBJ2-1; TRBD2 matches 8 bases. The length of the CDR3 is 15 residues. CDR1 is SGHRS and CDR2 is YFSETQ in the germline V gene. J was trimmed by 8 bases and V by 0 bases; bases with no gene match: 7. The DNA for the CDR3 is TGCGCCAGCAGCTTGGGGAGCGGGAGTGGTGATGAGCAGTTCTTC. It yields the protein CASSLGSGSGDEQFF.

This sequence joins TRBV7-2 and TRBJ1-1; D possibly corresponds to TRBD1 (6 bases). Germline CDR1 and CDR2: SGHTA and FQGNSA. The CDR3 totals 15 residues. V dropped 1 base and J dropped 1 base, with 10 bases sitting between them. The CDR3 sequence: CASSLVTGSNTEAFF. The DNA for the CDR3 is TGTGCCAGCAGCTTAGTTACAGGGTCGAACACTGAAGCTTTCTTT.

The chain combines TRBV7-9 with TRBJ1-1, with 8 bases fitting TRBD1. CDR1 SEHNR and CDR2 FQNEAQ come from the germline V gene (reference sequence). Trimming at V came to 5 bases and at J to 2 bases, leaving 4 bases not matched to a gene. The CDR3 is made up of 14 amino acids. In nucleotides, the CDR3 is TGTGCCAGCAGCCTGGGACAGGAAAACACTGAAGCTTTCTTT. This sequence encodes CASSLGQENTEAFF.

This clone was found once. This chain joins TRBV2 and TRBJ1-6, with D possibly matching TRBD1 (6 bases). Per germline, CDR1 SNHLY and CDR2 FYNNEI. The CDR3 runs 16 residues. Trimming pared 7 bases from V and 0 bases from J, leaving 13 bases between. The CDR3 reads CASKRDISSYNSPLHF. CDR3 bases: TGTGCCAGCAAACGGGACATCAGCTCCTATAATTCACCCCTCCACTTT. The full variable domain, rest sourced from reference TRBV2 and TRBJ1-6, is EPEVTQTPSHQVTQMGQEVILRCVPISNHLYFYWYRQILGQKVEFLVSFYNNEISEKSEIFDDQFSVERPDGSNFTLKIRSTKLEDSAMYFCASKRDISSYNSPLHFGNGTRLTVT.

The chain carries TRBV7-3 and TRBJ2-7; TRBD2 agrees at 11 bases. The trim removed 5 bases at V and 3 bases at J, leaving 6 bases unmatched. Per the germline V gene, CDR1 is SGHTA and CDR2 is FQGTGA. This CDR3 has 15 residues. Written as DNA, the CDR3 is TGTGCCAGCAGCCTGACCGGGACTAGCGGCTACGAGCAGTACTTC. Amino acid sequence: CASSLTGTSGYEQYF.

This clone was seen a handful of times. The V gene is TRBV10-1, the J gene TRBJ1-6; D remains ambiguous. The CDR3 has 13 amino acids. Germline CDR1 reads WNHNN; CDR2 reads SYGVQD (reference sequence). V was cut by 4 bases and J by 8 bases, with 9 bases left in between. For the CDR3, the DNA is TGCGCCAGCAGTGCTAGGTTTGATTCACCCCTCCACTTT. Its protein product is CASSARFDSPLHF.

This clone was detected a few times. The V call is TRBV7-9, the J call TRBJ1-5; no firm D call. The CDR3 has 13 amino acids. Germline CDR1 SEHNR, CDR2 FQNEAQ (reference sequence). Trimming took 0 bases from V and 5 from J, leaving 5 bases between them. Here the CDR3 DNA reads TGTGCCAGCAGCTTAGCGACGGATCAGCCCCAGCATTTT. Translation gives CASSLATDQPQHF.

The DNA for the CDR3 is TGTGCCAGCAGCTTAGTGGTGGTTTCAGAGACCCAGTACTTC. It yields the protein CASSLVVVSETQYF. This chain uses TRBV7-9 with TRBJ2-5; no clear D. Trimming took off 1 base at V and 4 bases at J, with 10 bases between the two ends. CDR3 length: 14 residues. The germline gives CDR1 SEHNR, CDR2 FQNEAQ (reference sequence).

Comments on this clone: Other DNA sequences in the same sample also yield this CDR3. The chain employs TRBV5-1 and TRBJ1-1; maybe TRBD1 (5 bases). V was trimmed by 1 base and J by 2 bases, leaving 9 bases between them. The length of the CDR3 is 14 residues. Germline CDR1 and CDR2: SGHRS and YFSETQ. The chain's CDR3 is CASSLQGGNTEAFF. CDR3 DNA: TGCGCCAGCAGCTTGCAGGGTGGAAACACTGAAGCTTTCTTT.

The gene calls are TRBV5-1 and TRBJ1-2, with no clear D. V was cut by 0 bases and J by 0 bases, with 9 bases left in between. Germline-derived CDR1 and CDR2 are SGHRS and YFSETQ. The CDR3 is 15 amino acids. Here the CDR3 DNA reads TGCGCCAGCAGCTTGGTGGCCGGAGCTAACTATGGCTACACCTTC. Translated, it gives CASSLVAGANYGYTF.